Below, 2 T cell receptor beta chains from the same sample are listed, as sequenced in a study of T cell clones after liver transplantation. The assay was immunoSEQ multiplex PCR, and TCRdb's table has in-frame clones only and misses some. The repertoire holds roughly 100,000 clones, with 80% to 90% as singletons. The sample was CD4+ T cells from blood, taken approximately 4 years after liver transplant. The receptors shown here come from a human patient who received a liver transplant. The T cells may partly be graft donor cells.

V gene TRBV10-1 combines with J gene TRBJ1-5, with D possibly matching TRBD1 (6 bases). This CDR3 region has 14 residues. V was clipped by 3 bases and J by 7 bases, with 13 bases between them. Germline loops: CDR1 WNHNN, CDR2 SYGVQD (reference sequence). CDR3 protein: CASSEAGGGQPQHF. As DNA, the CDR3 is TGCGCCAGCAGTGAAGCCGGGGGCGGGCAGCCCCAGCATTTT.

The chain uses TRBV6-1 and TRBJ1-4; no definite D call. V was pared by 9 bases and J by 0 bases, with 8 bases between. This CDR3 spans 13 amino acids. Looked up from germline, CDR1 is MNHNS and CDR2 is SASEGT. The CDR3 here is CASVRATNEKLFF. CDR3 DNA: TGTGCCAGTGTGAGAGCAACTAATGAAAAACTGTTTTTT.